One T cell receptor beta chain is described in this entry. These data originate in a study of blood T cell repertoires in COVID-19. Study details: Spain, Italy and the United States supplied samples that represented acute and convalescent COVID-19. The analysed material was cDNA or gDNA that came from T cells, B-cell-depleted T cells, or PBMCs.

Per the authors' pipeline: Amplification of reference gene primers provided the estimated nucleated cell counts. This table comes from immunoSEQ multiplex PCR, and its TCRdb copy is limited to in-frame clones, with some not included. That table supplies the V and J calls and clone size; D and trimming were determined from the DNA. This table holds roughly 300,000 clones, more than 80% found once. The CDR3 length is 14 residues. The ends were cut back, 4 bases at V and 10 bases at J, with 14 bases in the middle. The germline V gene encodes CDR1 MRHNA and CDR2 SNTAGT. Sequencing was carried out using peripheral blood. The J gene is TRBJ1-6, the V gene TRBV6-4, with D possibly matching TRBD1 (5 bases). The clonotype was recovered from a man younger than 30 who had recovered from COVID-19. CDR3 DNA: TGTGCCAGCAGTGGGGGCGCCTTCGGATCACCCCTCCACTTT. It yields the protein CASSGGAFGSPLHF.